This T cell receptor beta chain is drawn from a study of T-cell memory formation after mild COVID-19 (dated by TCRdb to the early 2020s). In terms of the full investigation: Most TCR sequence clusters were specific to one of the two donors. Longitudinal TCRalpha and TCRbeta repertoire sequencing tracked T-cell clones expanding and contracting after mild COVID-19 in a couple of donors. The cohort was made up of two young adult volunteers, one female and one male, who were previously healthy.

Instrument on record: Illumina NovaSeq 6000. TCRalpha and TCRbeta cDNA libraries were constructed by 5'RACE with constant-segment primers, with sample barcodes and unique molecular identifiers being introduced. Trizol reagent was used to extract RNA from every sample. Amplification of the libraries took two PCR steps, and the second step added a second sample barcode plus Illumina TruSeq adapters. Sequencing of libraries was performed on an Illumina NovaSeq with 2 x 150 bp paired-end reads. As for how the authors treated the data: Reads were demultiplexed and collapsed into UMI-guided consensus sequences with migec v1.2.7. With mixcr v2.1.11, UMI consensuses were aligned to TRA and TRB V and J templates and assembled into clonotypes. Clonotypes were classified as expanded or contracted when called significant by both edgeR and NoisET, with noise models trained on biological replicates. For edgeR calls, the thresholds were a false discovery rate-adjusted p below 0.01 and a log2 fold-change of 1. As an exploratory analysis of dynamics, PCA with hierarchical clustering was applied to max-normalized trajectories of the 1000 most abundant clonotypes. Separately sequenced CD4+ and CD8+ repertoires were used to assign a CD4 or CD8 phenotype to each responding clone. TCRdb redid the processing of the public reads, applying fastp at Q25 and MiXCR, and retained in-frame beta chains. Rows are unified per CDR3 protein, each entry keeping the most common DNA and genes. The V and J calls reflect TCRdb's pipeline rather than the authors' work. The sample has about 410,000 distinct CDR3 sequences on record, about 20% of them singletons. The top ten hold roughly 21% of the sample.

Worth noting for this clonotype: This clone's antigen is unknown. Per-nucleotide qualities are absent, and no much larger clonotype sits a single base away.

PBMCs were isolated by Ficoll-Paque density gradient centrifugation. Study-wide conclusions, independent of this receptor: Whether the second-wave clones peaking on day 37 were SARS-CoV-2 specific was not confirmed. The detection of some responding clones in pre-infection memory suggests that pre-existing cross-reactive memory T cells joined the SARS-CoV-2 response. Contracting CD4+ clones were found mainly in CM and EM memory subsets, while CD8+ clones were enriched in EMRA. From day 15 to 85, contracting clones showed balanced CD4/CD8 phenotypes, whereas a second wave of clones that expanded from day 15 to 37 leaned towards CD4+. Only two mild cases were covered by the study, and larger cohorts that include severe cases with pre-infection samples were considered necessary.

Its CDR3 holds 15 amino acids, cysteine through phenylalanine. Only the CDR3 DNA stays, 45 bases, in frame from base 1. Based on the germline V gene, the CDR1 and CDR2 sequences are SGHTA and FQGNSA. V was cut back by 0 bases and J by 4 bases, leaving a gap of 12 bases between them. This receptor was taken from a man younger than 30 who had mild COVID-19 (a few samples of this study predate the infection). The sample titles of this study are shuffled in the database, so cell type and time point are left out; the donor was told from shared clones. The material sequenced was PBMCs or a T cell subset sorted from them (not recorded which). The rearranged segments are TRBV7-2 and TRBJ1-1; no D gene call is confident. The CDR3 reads CASSLATTQSTEAFF. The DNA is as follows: TGTGCCAGCAGCTTAGCGACAACCCAGAGCACTGAAGCTTTCTTT. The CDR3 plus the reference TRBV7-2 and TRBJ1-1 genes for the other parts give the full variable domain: GAGVSQSPSNKVTEKGKDVELRCDPISGHTALYWYRQSLGQGLEFLIYFQGNSAPDKSGLPSDRFSAERTGGSVSTLTIQRTQQEDSAVYLCASSLATTQSTEAFFGQGTRLTVV.